What follows are 9 T cell receptor beta chains derived from one specimen sequenced in a study of T cell responses to AZD1222 COVID-19 vaccine. The table came from immunoSEQ multiplex PCR; TCRdb's copy has only in-frame clones and leaves some out. Of more than 80,000 clones listed, 90% were seen once; the top ten hold 8%. This specimen was peripheral blood, taken 28 days after the second AZD1222 dose. The receptors were gathered from an adult who received the AZD1222 COVID-19 vaccine.

The chain couples TRBV6-2 or TRBV6-3 to TRBJ1-2; possible D gene TRBD1, 6 bases. This CDR3 is built from 14 residues. Germline V CDR1 and CDR2: MNHEY, SVGEGT. V lost 2 bases, J lost 7 bases, and 14 bases lay in between. The CDR3 loop reads CASSYAYGGGGYTF. The CDR3 DNA reads TGTGCCAGCAGTTACGCGTATGGGGGCGGTGGCTACACCTTC.

Only a few counts were recorded for this clone. This chain joins TRBV4-3 and TRBJ1-6, with TRBD1 matching over 7 bases. V was pared by 0 bases and J by 10 bases, with 9 bases of the junction left unmatched. The CDR3 length is 16 residues. Looked up from germline, CDR1 is LGHNA and CDR2 is YSLEER. The CDR3 nucleotides are TGCGCCAGCAGCCAAGATCAAGGGGGCGCCCAGTCACCCCTCCACTTT. As protein: CASSQDQGGAQSPLHF.

V usage is TRBV19 and J usage is TRBJ2-1, with TRBD1 matching 11 bases. CDR1 is LNHDA and CDR2 is SQIVND in the germline V gene (reference sequence). J was trimmed by 3 bases and V by 8 bases; bases with no gene match: 3. This CDR3 is 14 amino acids long. The CDR3 here is CASAGTGGYNEQFF. The CDR3 DNA sequence: TGTGCCAGTGCCGGGACAGGGGGCTACAATGAGCAGTTCTTC.

The V and J genes are TRBV5-8 and TRBJ2-6; TRBD1 is a possible D gene (5 bases). The CDR3 is made up of 16 amino acids. Germline V lookup: CDR1 SGHTS, CDR2 YDEGEE. Trimming removed 4 bases from V and 0 bases from J, with 11 bases in between. CDR3 nucleotide sequence: TGTGCCAGCAGCCCAGGACATATCTCTGGGGCCAACGTCCTGACTTTC. It specifies CASSPGHISGANVLTF.

The rearrangement joins TRBV7-9 to TRBJ1-1; D not certain. CDR3 size: 14 residues. V was cut by 1 base and J by 3 bases, with 9 bases left in between. Germline loops: CDR1 SEHNR, CDR2 FQNEAQ (reference sequence). The CDR3 DNA is TGTGCCAGCAGCTTAGGAACACAGTACACTGAAGCTTTCTTT. This translates into CASSLGTQYTEAFF.

V and J are TRBV6-5 and TRBJ2-2; TRBD1 aligns across 7 bases. This CDR3 is built from 12 residues. V lost 7 bases to trimming and J lost 6 bases; unmatched junction nucleotides: 2. The germline V gene has CDR1 MNHEY and CDR2 SVGAGI. CDR3 nucleotide sequence: TGTGCCAGCACCCAGGGGGCCGGGGAGCTGTTTTTT. This encodes CASTQGAGELFF.

The chain recombines TRBV2 with TRBJ2-2, with D perhaps matching TRBD1 (5 bases). The length of the CDR3 is 16 residues. From germline, CDR1 is SNHLY and CDR2 FYNNEI. Between the trimmed V and J ends, which lost 4 bases and 0 bases, there was a span of 12 bases. This chain's CDR3 is CASSGQTVSNTGELFF. DNA for the CDR3: TGTGCCAGCAGTGGCCAGACAGTGTCGAACACCGGGGAGCTGTTTTTT.

The chain carries TRBV19 and TRBJ1-1; D is unclear. Germline CDR1 LNHDA, CDR2 SQIVND (reference sequence). The CDR3 has 14 residues. V was cut by 3 bases and J by 1 base, with 9 bases left in between. This CDR3 reads CASSMRGENTEAFF. The DNA of the CDR3 is TGTGCCAGTAGTATGCGCGGGGAGAACACTGAAGCTTTCTTT. The complete variable domain, with remaining parts taken from reference TRBV19 and TRBJ1-1, reads DGGITQSPKYLFRKEGQNVTLSCEQNLNHDAMYWYRQDPGQGLRLIYYSQIVNDFQKGDIAEGYSVSREKKESFPLTVTSAQKNPTAFYLCASSMRGENTEAFFGQGTRLTVV.

The chain employs TRBV18 and TRBJ2-7; D is uncertain. CDR3 length: 15 residues. CDR1 is KGHSH, CDR2 LQKENI, per germline. V dropped 0 bases and J dropped 3 bases, with 12 bases sitting between them. Here the CDR3 DNA reads TGTGCCAGCTCACCACCGAGTCGGGTGTTCTACGAGCAGTACTTC. Translated, it gives CASSPPSRVFYEQYF.